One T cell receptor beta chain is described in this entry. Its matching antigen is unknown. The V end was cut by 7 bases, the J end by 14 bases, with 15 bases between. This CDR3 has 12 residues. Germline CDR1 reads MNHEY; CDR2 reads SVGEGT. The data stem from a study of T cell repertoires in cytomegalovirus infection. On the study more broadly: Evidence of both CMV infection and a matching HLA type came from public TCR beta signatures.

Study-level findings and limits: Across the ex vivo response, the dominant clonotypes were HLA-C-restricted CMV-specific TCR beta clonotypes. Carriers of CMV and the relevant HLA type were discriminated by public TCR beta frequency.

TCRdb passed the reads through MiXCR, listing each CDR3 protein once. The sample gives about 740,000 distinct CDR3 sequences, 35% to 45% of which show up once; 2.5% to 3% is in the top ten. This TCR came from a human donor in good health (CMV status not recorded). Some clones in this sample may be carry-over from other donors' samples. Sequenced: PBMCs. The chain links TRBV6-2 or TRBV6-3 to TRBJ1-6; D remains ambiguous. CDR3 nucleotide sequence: TGTGCCAGCAAGAAGGACGACCGGGCCCTCCACTTT. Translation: CASKKDDRALHF.